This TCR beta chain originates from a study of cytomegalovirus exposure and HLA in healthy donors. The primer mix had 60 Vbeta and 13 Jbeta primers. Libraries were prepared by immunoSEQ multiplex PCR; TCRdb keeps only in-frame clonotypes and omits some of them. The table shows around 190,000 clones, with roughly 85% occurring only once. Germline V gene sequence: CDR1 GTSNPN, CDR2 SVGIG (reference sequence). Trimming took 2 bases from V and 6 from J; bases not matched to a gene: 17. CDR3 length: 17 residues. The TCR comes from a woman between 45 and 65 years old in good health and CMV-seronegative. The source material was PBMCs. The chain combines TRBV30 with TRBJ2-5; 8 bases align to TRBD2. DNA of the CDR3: TGTGCCTGGAGTAGGAATCGCGGGAGGACGGGAGGAAAGACCCAGTACTTC. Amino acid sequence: CAWSRNRGRTGGKTQYF.